This TCR beta chain was sequenced during a study of blood T cell repertoires in COVID-19. Authors' data handling: Reference gene primer amplification yielded estimated nucleated cell counts. Some clones are missing from TCRdb's copy, which holds only in-frame ones; the method was immunoSEQ multiplex PCR. D and trimming were read from the DNA, whereas the V and J calls and clone size are those reported in that table. Of around 280,000 clones detected, roughly 86% appear once; the ten largest clones hold over 1%. There are 14 residues in the CDR3. This TCR was recovered from a man in his 70s with acute or convalescent COVID-19. Sequences were obtained from peripheral blood. J is TRBJ1-6 and V is TRBV21-1; TRBD1 is taken as the D call from the table, unchecked against the DNA. TRBV21-1 is shown as a pseudogene. CDR3 amino acids: CASFLDRDDSPLHF. CDR3 in DNA: TGTGCCAGCTTTTTGGACAGGGACGATTCACCCCTCCACTTT.